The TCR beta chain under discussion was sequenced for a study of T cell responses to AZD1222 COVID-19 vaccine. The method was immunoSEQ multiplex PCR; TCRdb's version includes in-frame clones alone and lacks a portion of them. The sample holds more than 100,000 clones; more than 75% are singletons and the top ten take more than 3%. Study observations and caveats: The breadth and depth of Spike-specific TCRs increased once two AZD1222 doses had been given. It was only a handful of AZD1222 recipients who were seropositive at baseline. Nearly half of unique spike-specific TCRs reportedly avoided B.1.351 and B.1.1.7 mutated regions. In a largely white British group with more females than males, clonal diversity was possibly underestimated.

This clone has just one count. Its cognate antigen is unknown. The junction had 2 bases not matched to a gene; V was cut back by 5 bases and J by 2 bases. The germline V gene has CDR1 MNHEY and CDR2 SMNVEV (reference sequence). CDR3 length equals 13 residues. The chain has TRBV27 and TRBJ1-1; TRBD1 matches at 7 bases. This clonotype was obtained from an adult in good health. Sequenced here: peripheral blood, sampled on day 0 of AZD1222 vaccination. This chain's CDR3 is CASSHRGNTEAFF. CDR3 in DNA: TGTGCCAGCAGTCACAGGGGAAACACTGAAGCTTTCTTT.